These 17 T cell receptor beta chains were all obtained from the same sample, sequenced in a study of OX40 agonist ivuxolimab in advanced cancers. Produced via immunoSEQ multiplex PCR; TCRdb's table is partial and in-frame only. Found here are about 62,000 clones, 79% of them singletons; the top ten hold under 13%. Sequenced here: CD4+ or CD8+ T cells sorted from blood, sampled in a trial of the OX40 agonist ivuxolimab. These receptors all come from an adult with an advanced solid tumor such as melanoma, head and neck, liver or kidney cancer.

The chain recombines TRBV9 with TRBJ2-7; D tentatively reads TRBD1 or TRBD2 (6 bases each). Deletions cut 0 bases from V and 5 bases from J, with 12 bases between. CDR1 is SGDLS and CDR2 is YYNGEE in the germline V gene. The CDR3 is made up of 14 amino acids. CDR3 nucleotide sequence: TGTGCCAGCAGCGTAGATGGGGGGCTCAACGAGCAGTACTTC. As protein: CASSVDGGLNEQYF.

V gene TRBV5-4 combines with J gene TRBJ1-2; D unresolved. Looked up from germline, CDR1 is SGHNT and CDR2 is YYREEE (reference sequence). The V gene lost 4 bases and the J gene lost 1 base, with 23 bases spanning the gap. There are 18 residues in the CDR3. CDR3 residues: CASSAAEGAGLLNYGYTF. The CDR3, as DNA: TGTGCCAGCAGCGCTGCGGAGGGCGCGGGCCTTCTTAACTATGGCTACACCTTC. Looking up the rest from reference TRBV5-4 and TRBJ1-2 gives the full variable domain: ETGVTQSPTHLIKTRGQQVTLRCSSQSGHNTVSWYQQALGQGPQFIFQYYREEENGRGNFPPRFSGLQFPNYSSELNVNALELDDSALYLCASSAAEGAGLLNYGYTFGSGTRLTVV.

The V gene is TRBV29-1, the J gene TRBJ1-1; D not certain. The CDR3 covers 13 residues. Germline assignment: CDR1 SQVTM and CDR2 ANQGSEA. Trimming took 1 base from V and 0 from J, leaving 6 bases between them. CDR3 nucleotides: TGCAGCGTTGAAGGGGGATTGAACACTGAAGCTTTCTTT. As protein: CSVEGGLNTEAFF.

This rearrangement joins TRBV9 to TRBJ2-7; 7 nucleotides line up with TRBD1. The CDR3 runs 15 residues. Germline V gene sequence: CDR1 SGDLS, CDR2 YYNGEE. Unmatched junction bases numbered 7, after V lost 1 base and J lost 3 bases. The DNA of the CDR3 is TGTGCCAGCAGCGTACGACAGGGTGGAGGCTACGAGCAGTACTTC. Its protein is CASSVRQGGGYEQYF.

The rearrangement uses TRBV4-3 and TRBJ1-2; maybe TRBD1 (6 bases). The length of the CDR3 is 15 residues. The germline CDR1 and CDR2 sequences are LGHNA and YSLEER. V lost 5 bases to trimming and J lost 4 bases, with 17 bases between them. For the CDR3, the DNA is TGCGCCAGCAGCGCAATTGAGGACAGCGCCTATGGCTACACCTTC. Protein: CASSAIEDSAYGYTF.

This clone was observed a single time. The chain recombines TRBV12-5 with TRBJ2-5, with D perhaps TRBD1 (6 bases). Germline loops: CDR1 LGHNT, CDR2 FRNRAP. Trimming pared 6 bases from V and 3 bases from J, leaving 11 bases between. CDR3 size: 13 residues. The CDR3 bases are TGTGCTAGTGGCACAGGGTCTGAAGAGACCCAGTACTTC. Amino acids: CASGTGSEETQYF.

V is TRBV9 and J is TRBJ2-3; 9 bases align to TRBD2. After removal of 0 bases from V and 2 bases from J, the junction contained 10 bases not matched to a gene. Germline loops: CDR1 SGDLS, CDR2 YYNGEE. This CDR3 spans 18 amino acids. The CDR3: CASSVATDVAGDTDTQYF. DNA for the CDR3: TGTGCCAGCAGCGTAGCGACAGACGTAGCGGGGGACACAGATACGCAGTATTTT.

The chain couples TRBV6-1 to TRBJ1-5, with D unresolved. Trimming pared 7 bases from V and 11 bases from J, leaving 12 bases between. This CDR3 has 11 residues. Per germline, CDR1 MNHNS and CDR2 SASEGT. CDR3 in amino acids: CASTNDEAQHF. In nucleotides, the CDR3 is TGTGCCAGCACCAATGACGAGGCCCAGCATTTT.

The chain links TRBV29-1 to TRBJ2-2; TRBD1 matches at 9 bases. The CDR3 is made up of 15 amino acids. Germline V CDR1 and CDR2: SQVTM, ANQGSEA. After removal of 3 bases from V and 1 base from J, the junction contained 3 bases not matched to a gene. Here the CDR3 reads CSVETGGMNTGELFF. The DNA for the CDR3 is TGCAGCGTTGAGACAGGGGGTATGAACACCGGGGAGCTGTTTTTT.

The chain uses TRBV28 and TRBJ2-7; TRBD1 might be the D (8 bases). The CDR3 runs to 16 residues. Trimming took off 5 bases at V and 2 bases at J, with 19 bases between the two ends. Germline CDR1 and CDR2: MDHEN and SYDVKM. CDR3 sequence: CASSQTIQGGPYEQYF. The CDR3 nucleotides read TGTGCCAGCAGTCAAACAATACAGGGGGGGCCCTACGAGCAGTACTTC.

The chain joins TRBV6-5 to TRBJ2-5; 7 bases align to TRBD2. The CDR3 totals 15 residues. Germline assignment: CDR1 MNHEY and CDR2 SVGAGI. The J segment lost 5 bases and the V segment lost 0 bases, leaving 6 bases of the junction unmatched. This CDR3 is CASSYSAGVGETQYF. The CDR3 DNA sequence: TGTGCCAGCAGTTACTCGGCGGGAGTGGGGGAGACCCAGTACTTC.

This chain links TRBV19 with TRBJ2-2; no reliable D call. The CDR3 is 12 residues long. Trimming stripped 8 bases from V and 5 bases from J, with 9 bases between. CDR1 is LNHDA and CDR2 is SQIVND in the germline V gene (reference sequence). The CDR3: CASASVTGELFF. The CDR3 DNA sequence: TGTGCCAGTGCAAGCGTAACCGGGGAGCTGTTTTTT.

The chain uses TRBV7-6 and TRBJ2-7, with 9 bases matching TRBD2. Unmatched junction bases numbered 3, after V lost 0 bases and J lost 6 bases. CDR1 is SGHVS, CDR2 FNYEAQ, per germline. The CDR3 length is 14 residues. The CDR3 coding sequence is TGTGCCAGCAGCTTAGCGGAACTAGCGGGCGAGCAGTACTTC. Amino acids: CASSLAELAGEQYF. The full variable domain, with the rest looked up from reference TRBV7-6 and TRBJ2-7, is GAGVSQSPRYKVTKRGQDVALRCDPISGHVSLYWYRQALGQGPEFLTYFNYEAQQDKSGLPNDRFSAERPEGSISTLTIQRTEQRDSAMYRCASSLAELAGEQYFGPGTRLTVT.

The chain combines TRBV25-1 with TRBJ1-1, with D perhaps matching TRBD1 (6 bases). The V gene lost 1 base and the J gene lost 4 bases, with 13 bases spanning the gap. Germline-derived CDR1 and CDR2 are MGHDK and SYGVNS. This CDR3 is 15 amino acids long. For the CDR3, the DNA is TGTGCCAGCAGTGAATGGGTCAGGGGCGGCACTGAAGCTTTCTTT. As protein: CASSEWVRGGTEAFF. The variable domain in full, completed from reference TRBV25-1 and TRBJ1-1, reads EADIYQTPRYLVIGTGKKITLECSQTMGHDKMYWYQQDPGMELHLIHYSYGVNSTEKGDLSSESTVSRIRTEHFPLTLESARPSHTSQYLCASSEWVRGGTEAFFGQGTRLTVV.

This chain connects TRBV11-2 to TRBJ1-5; TRBD1 agrees at 11 bases. The ends lost 4 bases at V and 0 bases at J; junction bases unmatched: 8. The CDR3 loop spans 18 amino acids. From germline, CDR1 is SGHAT and CDR2 FQNNGV. CDR3 DNA sequence: TGTGCCAGCAGCTCCGGGACAGGGGGTGCATATAGCAATCAGCCCCAGCATTTT. The encoded protein is CASSSGTGGAYSNQPQHF.

This rearrangement joins TRBV19 to TRBJ1-5; D remains ambiguous. From germline, CDR1 is LNHDA and CDR2 SQIVND (reference sequence). Trimming removed 3 bases at V and 3 bases at J, with 9 bases between. The CDR3 covers 14 residues. CDR3 region: CASSMSTYNQPQHF. CDR3 DNA: TGTGCCAGTAGTATGTCAACGTACAATCAGCCCCAGCATTTT.

This rearrangement joins TRBV29-1 to TRBJ1-1, with TRBD1 matching 10 bases. The V segment lost 5 bases and the J segment 2 bases; nucleotides outside the gene matches: 5. CDR3 length: 14 residues. In germline, CDR1 is SQVTM, CDR2 ANQGSEA. DNA of the CDR3: TGCAGCGTTCGGGGGGACAGGGGCAACACTGAAGCTTTCTTT. Translated, it gives CSVRGDRGNTEAFF. Filled out from reference TRBV29-1 and TRBJ1-1, the complete variable domain reads SAVISQKPSRDICQRGTSLTIQCQVDSQVTMMFWYRQQPGQSLTLIATANQGSEATYESGFVIDKFPISRPNLTFSTLTVSNMSPEDSSIYLCSVRGDRGNTEAFFGQGTRLTVV.